One sample yielded the 2 T cell receptor beta chains listed below, sequenced in a study of siplizumab effects on memory and regulatory T cells. Using immunoSEQ multiplex PCR, the repertoire was profiled, and TCRdb retains in-frame clones only, with some absent. The table shows more than 75,000 clones, with roughly 96% occurring only once. The sequencing sample was made of naive CD4+ T cells sorted from blood. The receptors here all came from a human donor in good health.

The chain carries TRBV18 and TRBJ2-3; D unresolved. Germline V CDR1 and CDR2: KGHSH, LQKENI. The CDR3 is made up of 14 amino acids. V lost 4 bases and J 1 base, leaving 9 bases between the germline ends. This CDR3 is CASSRARGTDTQYF. The CDR3 DNA is TGTGCCAGCTCACGGGCCCGGGGCACAGATACGCAGTATTTT.

The chain employs TRBV6-6 and TRBJ2-5; 8 bases map to TRBD1. J was trimmed by 5 bases and V by 6 bases; bases with no gene match: 8. The CDR3 sequence is 14 residues long. CDR1 and CDR2 from the germline V gene are MNHNY and SVGAGI (reference sequence). As DNA, the CDR3 is TGTGCCAGCAGAAATCAGGGGGCGCAGGAGACCCAGTACTTC. Protein: CASRNQGAQETQYF.